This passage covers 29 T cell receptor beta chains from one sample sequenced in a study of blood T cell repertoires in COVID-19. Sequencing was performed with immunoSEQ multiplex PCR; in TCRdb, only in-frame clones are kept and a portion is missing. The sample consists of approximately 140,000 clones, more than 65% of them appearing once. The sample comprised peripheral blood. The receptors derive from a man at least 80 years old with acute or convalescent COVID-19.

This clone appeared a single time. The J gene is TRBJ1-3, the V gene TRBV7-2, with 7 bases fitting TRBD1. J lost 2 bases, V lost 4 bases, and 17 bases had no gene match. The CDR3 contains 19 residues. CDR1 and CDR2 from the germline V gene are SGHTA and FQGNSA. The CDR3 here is CASSYTGRKGTEAGNTIYF. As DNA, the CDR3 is TGTGCCAGCAGCTACACTGGAAGGAAAGGGACAGAGGCTGGAAACACCATATATTTT.

In DNA form, the CDR3 reads TGTGCCAGCGGGGGGACTAGCAATCAGCCCCAGCATTTT. Its protein product is CASGGTSNQPQHF. The chain links TRBV2 to TRBJ1-5, with D tentatively TRBD1 (5 bases). Germline V lookup: CDR1 SNHLY, CDR2 FYNNEI. V lost 8 bases, J lost 0 bases, and 8 bases lay in between. This CDR3 contains 13 residues.

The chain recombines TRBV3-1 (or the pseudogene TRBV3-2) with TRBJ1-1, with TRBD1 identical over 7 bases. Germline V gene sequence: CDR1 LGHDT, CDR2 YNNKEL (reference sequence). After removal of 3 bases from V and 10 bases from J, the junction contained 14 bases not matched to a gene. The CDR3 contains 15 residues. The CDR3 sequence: CASSQSHRGPGGAFF. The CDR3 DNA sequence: TGTGCCAGCAGCCAGTCCCATAGGGGGCCAGGGGGAGCTTTCTTT.

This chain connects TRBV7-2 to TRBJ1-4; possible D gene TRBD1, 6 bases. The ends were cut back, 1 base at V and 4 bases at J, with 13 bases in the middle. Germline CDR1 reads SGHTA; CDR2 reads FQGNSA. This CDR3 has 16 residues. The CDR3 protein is CASSLGPHRDNEKLFF. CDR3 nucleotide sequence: TGTGCCAGCAGCTTAGGCCCCCACAGGGATAATGAAAAACTGTTTTTT.

The CDR3 loop is CATSRGSSGGTDTQYF. CDR3 DNA: TGTGCCACCAGCAGAGGGTCTAGCGGGGGAACAGATACGCAGTATTTT. V and J are TRBV15 and TRBJ2-3; 10 bases align to TRBD2. The CDR3 extends over 16 amino acids. V lost 1 base, J lost 3 bases, and 4 bases stayed unmatched. From germline, CDR1 is LNHNV and CDR2 YYDKDF (reference sequence).

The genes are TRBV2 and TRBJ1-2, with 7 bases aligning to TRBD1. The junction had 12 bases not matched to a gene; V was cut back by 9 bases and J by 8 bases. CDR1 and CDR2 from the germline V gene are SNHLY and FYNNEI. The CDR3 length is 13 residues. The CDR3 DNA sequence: TGTGCCAGTTGGACAGGAATGGCTGGGGGCTACACCTTC. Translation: CASWTGMAGGYTF. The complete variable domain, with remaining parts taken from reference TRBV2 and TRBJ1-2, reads EPEVTQTPSHQVTQMGQEVILRCVPISNHLYFYWYRQILGQKVEFLVSFYNNEISEKSEIFDDQFSVERPDGSNFTLKIRSTKLEDSAMYFCASWTGMAGGYTFGSGTRLTVV.

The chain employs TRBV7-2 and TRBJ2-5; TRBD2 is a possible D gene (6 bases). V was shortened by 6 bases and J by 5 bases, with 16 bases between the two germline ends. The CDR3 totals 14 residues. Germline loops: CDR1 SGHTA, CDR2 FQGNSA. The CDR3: CASSFGFSGETQYF. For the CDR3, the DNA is TGTGCCAGCAGTTTTGGGTTCAGCGGGGAGACCCAGTACTTC.

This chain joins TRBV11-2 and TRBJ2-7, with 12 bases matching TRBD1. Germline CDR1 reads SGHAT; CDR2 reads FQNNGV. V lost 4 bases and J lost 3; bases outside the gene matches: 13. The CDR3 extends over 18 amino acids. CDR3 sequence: CASSSGTGGLNIIYEQYF. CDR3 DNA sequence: TGTGCCAGCAGCTCAGGGACAGGGGGCCTCAACATCATCTACGAGCAGTACTTC.

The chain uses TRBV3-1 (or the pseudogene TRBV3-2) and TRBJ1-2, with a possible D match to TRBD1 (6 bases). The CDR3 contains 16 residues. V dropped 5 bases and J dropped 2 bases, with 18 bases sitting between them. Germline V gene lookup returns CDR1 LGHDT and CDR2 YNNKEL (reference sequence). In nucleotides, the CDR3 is TGTGCCAGCAGCAATGCATGCAGGGGACCCAACTATGGCTACACCTTC. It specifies CASSNACRGPNYGYTF.

CDR3 coding DNA: TGCGCCAGCAGCCAAGATACGTCCAGATCCGCCTACGAGCAGTACTTC. Translated, it gives CASSQDTSRSAYEQYF. The chain links TRBV4-1 to TRBJ2-7; D gene ambiguous. The V gene's germline CDR1 is MGHRA and CDR2 YSYEKL. V was cut by 0 bases and J by 2 bases, with 14 bases left in between. This CDR3 has 16 residues.

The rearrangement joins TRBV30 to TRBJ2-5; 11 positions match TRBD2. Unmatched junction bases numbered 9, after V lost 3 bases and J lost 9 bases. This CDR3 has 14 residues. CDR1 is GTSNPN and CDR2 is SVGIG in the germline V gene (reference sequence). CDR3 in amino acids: CAWSGSSGGAAQYF. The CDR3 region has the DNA TGTGCCTGGAGCGGAAGTAGCGGGGGGGCGGCCCAGTACTTC.

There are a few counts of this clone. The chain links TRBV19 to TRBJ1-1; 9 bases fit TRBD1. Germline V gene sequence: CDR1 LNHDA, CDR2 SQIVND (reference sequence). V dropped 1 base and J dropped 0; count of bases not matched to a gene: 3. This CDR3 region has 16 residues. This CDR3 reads CASSIGTGALNTEAFF. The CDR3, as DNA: TGTGCCAGTAGTATAGGGACAGGGGCTTTGAACACTGAAGCTTTCTTT.

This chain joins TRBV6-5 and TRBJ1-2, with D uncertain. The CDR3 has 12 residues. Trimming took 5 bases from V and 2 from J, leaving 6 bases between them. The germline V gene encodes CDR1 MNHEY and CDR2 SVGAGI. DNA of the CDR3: TGTGCCAGCAGTCCCAAAAACTATGGCTACACCTTC. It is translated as CASSPKNYGYTF.

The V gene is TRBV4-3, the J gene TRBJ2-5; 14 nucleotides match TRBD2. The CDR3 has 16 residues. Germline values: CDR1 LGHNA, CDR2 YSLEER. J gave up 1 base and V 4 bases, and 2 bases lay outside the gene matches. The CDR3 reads CASSRTSGGIQETQYF. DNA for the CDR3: TGCGCCAGCAGCCGGACTAGCGGGGGGATCCAAGAGACCCAGTACTTC.

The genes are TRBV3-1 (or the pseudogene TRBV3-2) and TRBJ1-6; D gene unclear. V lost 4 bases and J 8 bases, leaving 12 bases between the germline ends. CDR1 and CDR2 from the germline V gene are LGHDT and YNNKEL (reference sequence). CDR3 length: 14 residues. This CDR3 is CASSPQTTDSPLHF. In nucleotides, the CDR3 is TGTGCCAGCAGCCCTCAGACTACGGATTCACCCCTCCACTTT.

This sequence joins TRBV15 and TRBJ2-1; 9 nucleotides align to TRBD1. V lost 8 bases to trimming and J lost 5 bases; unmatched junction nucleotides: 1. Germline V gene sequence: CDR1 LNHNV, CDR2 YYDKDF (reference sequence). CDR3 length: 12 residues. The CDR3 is CATGTGNNEQFF. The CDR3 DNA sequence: TGTGCCACCGGGACAGGGAACAATGAGCAGTTCTTC.

As DNA, the CDR3 is TGTGCCAGCAGTGTATCATTAGCGGGGCGCACAGATACGCAGTATTTT. Translated, it gives CASSVSLAGRTDTQYF. This chain connects TRBV25-1 to TRBJ2-3, with 8 nucleotides matching TRBD2. The V gene end was trimmed by 4 bases and the J gene end by 1 base; junction bases not matched to a gene: 7. The CDR3 loop spans 16 amino acids. CDR1 and CDR2 (germline): MGHDK, SYGVNS. Full variable domain (remainder filled in from reference TRBV25-1 and TRBJ2-3): EADIYQTPRYLVIGTGKKITLECSQTMGHDKMYWYQQDPGMELHLIHYSYGVNSTEKGDLSSESTVSRIRTEHFPLTLESARPSHTSQYLCASSVSLAGRTDTQYFGPGTRLTVL.

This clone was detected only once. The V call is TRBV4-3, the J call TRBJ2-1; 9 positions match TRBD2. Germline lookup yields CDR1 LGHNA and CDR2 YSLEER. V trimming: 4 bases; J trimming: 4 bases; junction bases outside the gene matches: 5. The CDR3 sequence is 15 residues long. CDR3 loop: CASSRGGGAYNEQFF. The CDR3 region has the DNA TGCGCCAGCAGCCGCGGCGGGGGGGCTTACAATGAGCAGTTCTTC.

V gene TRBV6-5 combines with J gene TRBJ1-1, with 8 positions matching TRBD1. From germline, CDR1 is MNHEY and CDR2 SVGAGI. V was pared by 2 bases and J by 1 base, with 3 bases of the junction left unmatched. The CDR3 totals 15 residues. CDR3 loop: CASSYGGTGNTEAFF. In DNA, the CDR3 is TGTGCCAGCAGTTACGGCGGGACAGGGAACACTGAAGCTTTCTTT.

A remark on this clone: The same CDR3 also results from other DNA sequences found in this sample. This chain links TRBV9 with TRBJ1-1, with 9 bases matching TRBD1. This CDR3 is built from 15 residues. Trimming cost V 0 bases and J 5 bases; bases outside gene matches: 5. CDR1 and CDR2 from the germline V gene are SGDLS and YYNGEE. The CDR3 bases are TGTGCCAGCAGCGTAGGGACAGGGGTAAATACTGAAGCTTTCTTT. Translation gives CASSVGTGVNTEAFF.

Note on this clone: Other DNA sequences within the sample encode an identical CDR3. The CDR3 loop is CASSLGQMNTEAFF. The CDR3 nucleotides read TGTGCCAGCAGTTTAGGCCAGATGAACACTGAAGCTTTCTTT. The gene calls are TRBV28 and TRBJ1-1, with unresolved D. Germline V gene lookup returns CDR1 MDHEN and CDR2 SYDVKM. The V and J ends lost 2 bases and 0 bases respectively, with 7 bases between them. This CDR3 comprises 14 residues.

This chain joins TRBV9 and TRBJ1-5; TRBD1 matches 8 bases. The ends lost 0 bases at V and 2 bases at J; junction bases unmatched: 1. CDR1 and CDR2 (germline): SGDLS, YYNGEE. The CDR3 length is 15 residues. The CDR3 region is CASSVGRGRNQPQHF. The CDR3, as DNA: TGTGCCAGCAGCGTAGGCAGGGGGCGCAATCAGCCCCAGCATTTT. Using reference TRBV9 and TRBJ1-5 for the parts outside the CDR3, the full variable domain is DSGVTQTPKHLITATGQRVTLRCSPRSGDLSVYWYQQSLDQGLQFLIQYYNGEERAKGNILERFSAQQFPDLHSELNLSSLELGDSALYFCASSVGRGRNQPQHFGDGTRLSIL.

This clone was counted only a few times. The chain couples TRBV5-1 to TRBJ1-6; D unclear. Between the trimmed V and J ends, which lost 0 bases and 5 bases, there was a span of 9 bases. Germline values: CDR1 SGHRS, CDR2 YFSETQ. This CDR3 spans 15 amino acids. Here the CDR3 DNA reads TGCGCCAGCAGCTTGGCCGTCGGGGATAATTCACCCCTCCACTTT. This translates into CASSLAVGDNSPLHF.

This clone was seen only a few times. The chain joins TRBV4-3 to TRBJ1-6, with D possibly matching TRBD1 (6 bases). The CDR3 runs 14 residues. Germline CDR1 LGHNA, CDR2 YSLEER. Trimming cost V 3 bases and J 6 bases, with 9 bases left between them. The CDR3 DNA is TGCGCCAGCAGCCAGGGGGCTGGTAATTCACCCCTCCACTTT. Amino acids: CASSQGAGNSPLHF.

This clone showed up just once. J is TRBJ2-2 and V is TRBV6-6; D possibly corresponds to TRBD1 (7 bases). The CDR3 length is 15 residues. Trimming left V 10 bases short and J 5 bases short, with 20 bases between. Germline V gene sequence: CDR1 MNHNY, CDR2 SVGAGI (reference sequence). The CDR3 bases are TGTGCCACTAGGGGGCTGGGGGGCGAGACCGGGGAGCTGTTTTTT. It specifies CATRGLGGETGELFF.

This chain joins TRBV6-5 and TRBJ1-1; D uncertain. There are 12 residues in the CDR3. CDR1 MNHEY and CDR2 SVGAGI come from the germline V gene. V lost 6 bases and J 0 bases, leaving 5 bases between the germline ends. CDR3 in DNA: TGTGCCAGCAGGCGATTGAACACTGAAGCTTTCTTT. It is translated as CASRRLNTEAFF.

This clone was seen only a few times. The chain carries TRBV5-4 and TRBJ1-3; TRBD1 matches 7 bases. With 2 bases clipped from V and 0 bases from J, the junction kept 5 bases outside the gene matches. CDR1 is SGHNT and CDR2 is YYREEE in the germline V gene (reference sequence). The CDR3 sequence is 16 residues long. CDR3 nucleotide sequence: TGTGCCAGCAGCTTAGGACAGGTCGGCTCTGGAAACACCATATATTTT. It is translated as CASSLGQVGSGNTIYF.

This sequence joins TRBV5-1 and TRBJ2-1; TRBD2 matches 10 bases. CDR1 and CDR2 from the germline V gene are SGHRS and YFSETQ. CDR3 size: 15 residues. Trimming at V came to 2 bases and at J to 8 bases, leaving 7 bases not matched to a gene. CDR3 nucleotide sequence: TGCGCCAGCAGCTTCTCAGCGGGGGGGCAAGATGAGCAGTTCTTC. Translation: CASSFSAGGQDEQFF.

CDR3 amino acids: CASSVGHNNSPLHF. DNA of the CDR3: TGTGCCAGCAGCGTCGGACACAATAATTCACCCCTCCACTTT. The chain recombines TRBV9 with TRBJ1-6; TRBD1 is a possible D gene (5 bases). The germline V gene has CDR1 SGDLS and CDR2 YYNGEE. CDR3 length: 14 residues. The V gene lost 2 bases and the J gene lost 5 bases, with 8 bases spanning the gap.